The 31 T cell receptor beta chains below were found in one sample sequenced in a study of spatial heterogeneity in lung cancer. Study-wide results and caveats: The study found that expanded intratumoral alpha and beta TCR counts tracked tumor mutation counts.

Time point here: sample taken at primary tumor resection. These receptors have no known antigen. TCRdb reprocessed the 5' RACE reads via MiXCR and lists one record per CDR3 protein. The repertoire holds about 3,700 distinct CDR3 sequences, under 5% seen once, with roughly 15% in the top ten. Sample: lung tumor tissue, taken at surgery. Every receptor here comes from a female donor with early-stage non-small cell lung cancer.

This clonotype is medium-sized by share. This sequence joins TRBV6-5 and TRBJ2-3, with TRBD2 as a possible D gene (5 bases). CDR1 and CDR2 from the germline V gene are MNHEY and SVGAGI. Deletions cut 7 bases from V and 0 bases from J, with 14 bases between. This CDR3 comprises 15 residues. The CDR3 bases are TGTGCCAGCACTCGGGGTATCTCTAGCACAGATACGCAGTATTTT. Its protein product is CASTRGISSTDTQYF.

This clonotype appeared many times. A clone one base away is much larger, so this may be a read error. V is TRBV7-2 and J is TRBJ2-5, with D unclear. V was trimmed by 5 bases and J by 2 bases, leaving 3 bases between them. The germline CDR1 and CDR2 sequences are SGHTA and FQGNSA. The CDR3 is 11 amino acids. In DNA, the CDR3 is TGTGCCAGCAGCCGTCAAGAGACCCAGTACTTC. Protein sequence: CASSRQETQYF. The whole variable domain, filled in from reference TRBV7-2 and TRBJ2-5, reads GAGVSQSPSNKVTEKGKDVELRCDPISGHTALYWYRQSLGQGLEFLIYFQGNSAPDKSGLPSDRFSAERTGGSVSTLTIQRTQQEDSAVYLCASSRQETQYFGPGTRLLVL.

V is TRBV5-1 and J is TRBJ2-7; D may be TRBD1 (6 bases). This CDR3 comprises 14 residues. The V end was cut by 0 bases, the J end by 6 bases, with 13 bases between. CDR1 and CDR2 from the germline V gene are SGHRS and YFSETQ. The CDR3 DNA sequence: TGCGCCAGCAGCTTGGGCCATGGGGGCCGCGAGCAGTACTTC. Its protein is CASSLGHGGREQYF.

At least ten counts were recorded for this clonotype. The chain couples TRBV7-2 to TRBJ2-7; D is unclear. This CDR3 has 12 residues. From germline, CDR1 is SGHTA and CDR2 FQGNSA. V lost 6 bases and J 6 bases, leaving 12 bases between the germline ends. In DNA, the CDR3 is TGTGCCAGCAGTCAGGCGTTGGTCGAGCAGTACTTC. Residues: CASSQALVEQYF.

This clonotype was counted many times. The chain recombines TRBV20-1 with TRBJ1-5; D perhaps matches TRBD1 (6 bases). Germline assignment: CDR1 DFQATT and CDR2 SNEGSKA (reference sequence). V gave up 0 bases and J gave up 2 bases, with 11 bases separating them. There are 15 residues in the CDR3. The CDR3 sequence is CSAREPPGGNQPQHF. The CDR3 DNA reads TGCAGTGCTAGAGAGCCCCCAGGGGGCAATCAGCCCCAGCATTTT.

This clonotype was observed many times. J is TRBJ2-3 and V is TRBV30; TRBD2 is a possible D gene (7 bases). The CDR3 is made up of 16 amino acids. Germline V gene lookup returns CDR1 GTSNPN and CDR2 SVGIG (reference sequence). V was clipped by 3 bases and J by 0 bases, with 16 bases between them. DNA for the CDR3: TGTGCCTGGAGCGCGGGGGCCCATACTAGCACAGATACGCAGTATTTT. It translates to CAWSAGAHTSTDTQYF.

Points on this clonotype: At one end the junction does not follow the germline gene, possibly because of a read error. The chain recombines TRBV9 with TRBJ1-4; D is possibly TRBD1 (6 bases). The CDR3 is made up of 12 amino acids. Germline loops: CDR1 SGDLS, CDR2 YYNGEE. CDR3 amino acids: CERRRGEEKMFF. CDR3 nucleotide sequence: TGTGAAAGAAGAAGGGGGGAGGAAAAAATGTTTTTT. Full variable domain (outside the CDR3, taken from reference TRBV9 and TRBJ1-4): DSGVTQTPKHLITATGQRVTLRCSPRSGDLSVYWYQQSLDQGLQFLIQYYNGEERAKGNILERFSAQQFPDLHSELNLSSLELGDSALYFCERRRGEEKMFFGSGTQLSVL.

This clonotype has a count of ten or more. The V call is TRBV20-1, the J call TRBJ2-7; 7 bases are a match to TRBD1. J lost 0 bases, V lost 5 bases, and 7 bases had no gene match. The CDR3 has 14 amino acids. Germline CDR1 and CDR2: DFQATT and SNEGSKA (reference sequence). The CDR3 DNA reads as TGCAGTGCTCCCACACAGGGGAGCTCCTACGAGCAGTACTTC. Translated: CSAPTQGSSYEQYF.

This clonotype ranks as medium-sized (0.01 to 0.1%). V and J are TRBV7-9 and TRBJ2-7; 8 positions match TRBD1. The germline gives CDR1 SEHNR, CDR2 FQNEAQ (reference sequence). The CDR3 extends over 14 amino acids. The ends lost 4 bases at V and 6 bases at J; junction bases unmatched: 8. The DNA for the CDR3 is TGTGCCAGCAGCTCCCCCGGACAGGGAGCCGAGCAGTACTTC. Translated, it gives CASSSPGQGAEQYF.

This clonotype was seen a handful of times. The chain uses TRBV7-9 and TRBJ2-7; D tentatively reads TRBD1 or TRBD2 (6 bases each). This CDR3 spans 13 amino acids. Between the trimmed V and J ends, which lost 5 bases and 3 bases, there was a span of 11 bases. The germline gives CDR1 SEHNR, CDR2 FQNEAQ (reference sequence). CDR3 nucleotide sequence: TGTGCCAGCAGCACGGAGGGGGTCTACGAGCAGTACTTC. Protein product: CASSTEGVYEQYF. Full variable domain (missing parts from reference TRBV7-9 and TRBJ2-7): DTGVSQNPRHKITKRGQNVTFRCDPISEHNRLYWYRQTLGQGPEFLTYFQNEAQLEKSRLLSDRFSAERPKGSFSTLEIQRTEQGDSAMYLCASSTEGVYEQYFGPGTRLTVT.

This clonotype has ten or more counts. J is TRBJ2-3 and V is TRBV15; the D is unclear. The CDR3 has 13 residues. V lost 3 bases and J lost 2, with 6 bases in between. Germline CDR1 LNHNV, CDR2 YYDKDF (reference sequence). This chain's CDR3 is CATSSRTTDTQYF. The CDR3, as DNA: TGTGCCACCAGCAGTAGGACCACAGATACGCAGTATTTT.

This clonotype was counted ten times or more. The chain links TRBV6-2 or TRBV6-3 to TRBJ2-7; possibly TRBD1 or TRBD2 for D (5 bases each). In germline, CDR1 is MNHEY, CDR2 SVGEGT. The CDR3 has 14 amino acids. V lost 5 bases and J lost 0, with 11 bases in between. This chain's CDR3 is CASSHWDGSYEQYF. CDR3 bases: TGTGCCAGCAGTCACTGGGACGGCTCCTACGAGCAGTACTTC.

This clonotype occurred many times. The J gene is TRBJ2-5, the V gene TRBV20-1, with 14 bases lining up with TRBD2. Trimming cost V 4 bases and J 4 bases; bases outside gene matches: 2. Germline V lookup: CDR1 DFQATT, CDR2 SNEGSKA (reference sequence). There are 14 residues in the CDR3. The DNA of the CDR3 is TGCAGTGCTACCGGGACTAGCGGGGGAGAGACCCAGTACTTC. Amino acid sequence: CSATGTSGGETQYF.

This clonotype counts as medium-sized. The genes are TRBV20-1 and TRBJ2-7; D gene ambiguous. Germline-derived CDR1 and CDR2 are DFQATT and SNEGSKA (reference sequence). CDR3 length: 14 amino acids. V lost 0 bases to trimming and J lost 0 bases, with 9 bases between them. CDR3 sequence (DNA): TGCAGTGCTAGAGACAGGCACTCCTCCTACGAGCAGTACTTC. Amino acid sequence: CSARDRHSSYEQYF.

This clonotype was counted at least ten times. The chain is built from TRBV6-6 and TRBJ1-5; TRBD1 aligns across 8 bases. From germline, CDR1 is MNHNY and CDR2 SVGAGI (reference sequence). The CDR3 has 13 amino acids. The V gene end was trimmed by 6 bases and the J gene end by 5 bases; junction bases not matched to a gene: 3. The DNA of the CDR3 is TGTGCCAGCAGCGGACAGGGTTATCAGCCCCAGCATTTT. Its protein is CASSGQGYQPQHF.

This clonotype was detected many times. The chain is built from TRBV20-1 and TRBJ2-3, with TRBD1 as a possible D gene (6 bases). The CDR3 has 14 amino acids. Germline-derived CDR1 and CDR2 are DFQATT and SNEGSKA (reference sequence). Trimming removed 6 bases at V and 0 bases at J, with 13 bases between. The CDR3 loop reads CSAPGQISTDTQYF. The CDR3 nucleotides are TGCAGTGCCCCGGGACAAATCAGCACAGATACGCAGTATTTT.

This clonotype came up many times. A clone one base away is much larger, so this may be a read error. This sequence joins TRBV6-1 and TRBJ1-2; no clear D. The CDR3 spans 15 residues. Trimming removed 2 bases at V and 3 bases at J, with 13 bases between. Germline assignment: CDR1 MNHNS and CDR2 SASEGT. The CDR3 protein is CASSELRACYYGYTF. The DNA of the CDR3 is TGTGCCAGCAGTGAACTTAGAGCCTGCTACTATGGCTACACCTTC.

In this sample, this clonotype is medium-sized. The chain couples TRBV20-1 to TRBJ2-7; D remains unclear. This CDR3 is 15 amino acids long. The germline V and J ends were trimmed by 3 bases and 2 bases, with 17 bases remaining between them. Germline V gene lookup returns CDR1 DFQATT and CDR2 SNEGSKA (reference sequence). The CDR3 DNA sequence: TGCAGTGCTAGTCGCGGCCTCCTGGGTCCCTACGAGCAGTACTTC. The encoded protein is CSASRGLLGPYEQYF.

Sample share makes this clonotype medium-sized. Written as DNA, the CDR3 is TGTGCCAGCAGGGGGGTGGGGGGTAACACTGAAGCTTTCTTT. It translates to CASRGVGGNTEAFF. The chain is built from TRBV6-5 and TRBJ1-1; possible D gene TRBD1, 5 bases. This CDR3 is built from 14 residues. Germline V gene data show CDR1 as MNHEY and CDR2 as SVGAGI. Trimming cost V 6 bases and J 2 bases, with 13 bases left between them.

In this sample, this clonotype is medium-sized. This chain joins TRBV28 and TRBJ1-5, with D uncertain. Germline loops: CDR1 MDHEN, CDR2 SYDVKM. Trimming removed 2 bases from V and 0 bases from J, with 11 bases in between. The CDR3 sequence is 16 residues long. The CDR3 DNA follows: TGTGCCAGCAGTTTAGGTGGGTTTTTTAGCAATCAGCCCCAGCATTTT. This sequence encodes CASSLGGFFSNQPQHF.

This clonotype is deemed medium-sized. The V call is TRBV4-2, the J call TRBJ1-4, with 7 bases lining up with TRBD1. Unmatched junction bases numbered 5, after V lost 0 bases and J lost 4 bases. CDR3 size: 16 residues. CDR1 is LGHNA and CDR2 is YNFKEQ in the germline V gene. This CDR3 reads CASSQDPGQDNEKLFF. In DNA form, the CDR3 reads TGTGCCAGCAGCCAAGATCCCGGACAGGATAATGAAAAACTGTTTTTT.

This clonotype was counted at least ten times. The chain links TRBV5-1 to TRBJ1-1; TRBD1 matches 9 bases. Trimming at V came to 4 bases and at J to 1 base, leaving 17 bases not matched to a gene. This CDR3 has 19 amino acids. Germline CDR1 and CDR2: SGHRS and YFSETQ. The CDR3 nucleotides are TGCGCCAGCAGCAACACAACAATAACAGGGGGCAGGGCGAACACTGAAGCTTTCTTT. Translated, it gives CASSNTTITGGRANTEAFF.

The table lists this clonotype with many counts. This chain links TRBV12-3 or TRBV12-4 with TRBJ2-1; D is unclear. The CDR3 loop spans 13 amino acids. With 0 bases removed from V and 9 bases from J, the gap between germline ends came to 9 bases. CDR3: CASSLAPLGEQFF. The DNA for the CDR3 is TGTGCCAGCAGTTTAGCACCTTTGGGTGAGCAGTTCTTC.

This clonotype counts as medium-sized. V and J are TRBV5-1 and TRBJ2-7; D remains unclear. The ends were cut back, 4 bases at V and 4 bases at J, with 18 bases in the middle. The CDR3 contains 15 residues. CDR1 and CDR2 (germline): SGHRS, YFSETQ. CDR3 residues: CASSKTGDGPYEQYF. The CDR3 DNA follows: TGCGCCAGCAGCAAGACGGGTGACGGCCCTTACGAGCAGTACTTC.

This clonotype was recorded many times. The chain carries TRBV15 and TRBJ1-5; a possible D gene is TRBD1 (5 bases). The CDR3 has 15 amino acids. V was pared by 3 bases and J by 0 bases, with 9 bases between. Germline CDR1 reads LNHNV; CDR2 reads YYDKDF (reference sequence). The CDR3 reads CATSSYRFSNQPQHF. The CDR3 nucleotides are TGTGCCACCAGCAGCTACAGGTTTAGCAATCAGCCCCAGCATTTT.

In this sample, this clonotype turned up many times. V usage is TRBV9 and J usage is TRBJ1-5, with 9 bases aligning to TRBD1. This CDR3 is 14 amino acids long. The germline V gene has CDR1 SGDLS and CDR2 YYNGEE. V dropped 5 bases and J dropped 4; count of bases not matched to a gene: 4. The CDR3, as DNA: TGTGCCAGCAGTCCGACAGGGGGAAATCAGCCCCAGCATTTT. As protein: CASSPTGGNQPQHF.

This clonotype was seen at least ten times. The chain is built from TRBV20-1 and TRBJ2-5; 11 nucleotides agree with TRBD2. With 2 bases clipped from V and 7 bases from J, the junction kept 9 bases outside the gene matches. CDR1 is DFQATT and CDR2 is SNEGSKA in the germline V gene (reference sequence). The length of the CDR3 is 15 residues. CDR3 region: CSARPHTSGGGTQYF. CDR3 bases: TGCAGTGCTAGACCCCACACTAGCGGGGGAGGGACCCAGTACTTC.

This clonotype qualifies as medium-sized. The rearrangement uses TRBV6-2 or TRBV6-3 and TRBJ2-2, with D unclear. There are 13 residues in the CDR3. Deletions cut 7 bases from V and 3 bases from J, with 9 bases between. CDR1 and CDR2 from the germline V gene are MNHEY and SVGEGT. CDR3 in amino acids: CASTEFHTGELFF. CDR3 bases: TGTGCCAGCACCGAGTTTCACACCGGGGAGCTGTTTTTT.

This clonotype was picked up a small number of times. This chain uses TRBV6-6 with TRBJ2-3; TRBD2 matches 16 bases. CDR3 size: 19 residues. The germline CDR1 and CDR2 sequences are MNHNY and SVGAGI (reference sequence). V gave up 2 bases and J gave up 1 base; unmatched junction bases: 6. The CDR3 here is CASSYPGLAGGPGTDTQYF. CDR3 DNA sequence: TGTGCCAGCAGTTACCCGGGACTAGCGGGGGGGCCTGGCACAGATACGCAGTATTTT.

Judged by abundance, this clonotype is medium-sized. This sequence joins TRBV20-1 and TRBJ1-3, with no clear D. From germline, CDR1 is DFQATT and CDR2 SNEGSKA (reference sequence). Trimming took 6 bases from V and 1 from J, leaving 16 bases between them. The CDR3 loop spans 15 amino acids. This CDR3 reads CSAARPAGSGNTIYF. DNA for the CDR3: TGCAGTGCCGCTAGGCCTGCTGGTTCTGGAAACACCATATATTTT.

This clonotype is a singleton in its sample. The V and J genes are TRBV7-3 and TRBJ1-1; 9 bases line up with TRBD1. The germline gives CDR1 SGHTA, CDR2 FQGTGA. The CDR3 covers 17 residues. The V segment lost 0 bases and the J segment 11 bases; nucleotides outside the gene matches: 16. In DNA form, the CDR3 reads TGTGCCAGCAGCTTAACTCCCATAACAGGGGGCGCGTTTAAGGCTTTCTTT. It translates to CASSLTPITGGAFKAFF.